These 2 T cell receptor beta chains were sequenced from one sample in a study of primary melanoma T cells and metastatic recurrence. Some clones are missing from TCRdb's copy, which holds only in-frame ones; the method was immunoSEQ multiplex PCR. The profile shows some 300 clones, roughly four fifths of them singletons. The specimen was melanoma tumor tissue. Receptor source: a human donor with melanoma.

This sequence joins TRBV6-8 and TRBJ2-5, with D perhaps given as TRBD1 or TRBD2 (5 bases each). The CDR3 has 16 amino acids. V lost 4 bases to trimming and J lost 5 bases, with 20 bases between them. Germline CDR1 reads MNHGY; CDR2 reads SAAAGT. The chain's CDR3 is CASSSSGTTVGETQYF. The CDR3 DNA is TGTGCCAGCAGTTCCTCCGGGACCACCGTGGGCGAGACCCAGTACTTC.

The chain is built from TRBV11-3 and TRBJ1-4, with TRBD1 matching over 7 bases. Per germline, CDR1 SGHNT and CDR2 YENEEA. CDR3 length: 14 residues. Trimming cost V 5 bases and J 7 bases; bases outside gene matches: 7. CDR3 coding DNA: TGTGCCAGCAGCGCGGACAGGAGGCCTGAAAAACTGTTTTTT. Protein: CASSADRRPEKLFF.